A selection of T cell receptor beta chains follows, all from one sample in a study of Tregs in tolerant kidney transplant recipients. The repertoire was sequenced with immunoSEQ multiplex PCR; TCRdb's copy has only in-frame clones and lacks some. Seen here are fewer than 100,000 clones, less than 95% observed once, and the top ten hold around 0.32%. This specimen was Tregs from blood, taken before the transplant. The source of these receptors is a human donor who received a combined kidney and bone marrow transplant. CDR3s include the opening cysteine and the closing phenylalanine or tryptophan. D genes are given only for firm matches. Clone size is given for some rows only: seen once, a few or many times, or a class if the clone is expanded.

>TRBJ2-6|TRBD2|TRBV7-8|-
TGTGCCAGCACCACCGGACTAGCGGGTCACAGCTCTGGGGCCAACGTCCTGACTTTC
CASTTGLAGHSSGANVLTF
>TRBJ2-1|TRBD1|TRBV5-1|-
TGCGCCAGCAGCCCGACAGGGGGCGAGACCAATGAGCAGTTCTTC
CASSPTGGETNEQFF
>TRBJ1-5|TRBD1|TRBV30|once
TGTGCCTGGAGTGGAGGACAGGGGGAACAGCCCCAGCATTTT
CAWSGGQGEQPQHF
>TRBJ2-1|-|TRBV4-3|once
TGCGCCAGCAGCCAATCTGGTGGGAGCTCCTACAATGAGCAGTTCTTC
CASSQSGGSSYNEQFF
>TRBJ2-1|TRBD2|TRBV7-2|-
TGTGTCAGCAGCTCAGCCCTAGGGACTAGCAATGAGCAGTTCTTC
CVSSSALGTSNEQFF
>TRBJ2-7|TRBD2|TRBV6-6|-
TGTGCCAGCAGTTCGACTAGCGGGAGGGTCGGCGAGCAGTACTTC
CASSSTSGRVGEQYF
>TRBJ2-7|TRBD1|TRBV4-1|-
TGCGCCAGCAGCCAAGATCCTTTCTTCGGGACAGGGGGCTCCGAGCAGTACTTC
CASSQDPFFGTGGSEQYF
>TRBJ2-1|TRBD2|TRBV6-5|-
TGTGCCAGCAGTAGCGGGAGCTCCTACAATGAGCAGTTCTTC
CASSSGSSYNEQFF
>TRBJ1-1|-|TRBV7-9|-
TGTGCCAGCAGCTTGGCCCTGGGCACTGAAGCTTTCTTT
CASSLALGTEAFF
>TRBJ1-4|TRBD1|TRBV28|-
TGTGCCAGCAGCCAGGGACAGGCACGAGAATTT
CASSQGQAREF
>TRBJ2-2|TRBD1|TRBV10-3|-
TGTGCCATCAAAACCGACAGGGATGCCGGGGAGCTGTTTTTT
CAIKTDRDAGELFF
>TRBJ2-1|TRBD2|TRBV5-1|once
TGCGCCAGCAGCTCCGGGACTAGCGCCTATCCGTCCTACAATGAGCAGTTCTTC
CASSSGTSAYPSYNEQFF
>TRBJ1-2|-|TRBV30|-
TGTGCCTGGAGTGGGGAGGAGGGAAAAGGCTACACCTTC
CAWSGEEGKGYTF
>TRBJ2-7|TRBD2|TRBV9|-
TGTGCCAGCAGCGCTTCTAGCGGGGGCTACGAGCAGTACTTC
CASSASSGGYEQYF
>TRBJ2-7|TRBD2|TRBV27|-
TGTGCCAGCAGTTTAGCGCTAGCGGGAGTAGGCGAGCAGTACTTC
CASSLALAGVGEQYF
>TRBJ2-2|TRBD1|TRBV10-3|few
TGTGCCATCAGCCGGGACAGAATTTACACCGGGGAGCTGTTTTTT
CAISRDRIYTGELFF
>TRBJ1-1|-|TRBV18|-
TGTGCCAGCTCACCCGACAGACAGACTGAAGCTTTCTTT
CASSPDRQTEAFF